This T cell receptor beta chain was obtained from a study of shared clonotypes between healthy human individuals. Concerning this clone itself: Its specificity is unknown.

Looked up from germline, CDR1 is SNHLY and CDR2 is FYNNEI. The V and J ends lost 7 bases and 6 bases respectively, with 18 bases between them. This CDR3 is 15 amino acids long. A CD45RA+ naive subset and a CD45RA-negative memory subset were split from CD4+ cells. Only in-frame clones appear in the TCRdb table, and some are missing; sequencing was by immunoSEQ multiplex PCR. This table holds over 850,000 clones, approximately 80% found once. Broader study findings: Naive subsets tended to show greater estimated richness than memory subsets. The genetic and exposure-history diversity represented was limited by few donors.

V usage is TRBV2 and J usage is TRBJ2-2; perhaps TRBD2 as D (5 bases). The sample consisted of memory CD4+ T cells from PBMCs. Subset defined: CD45RA-negative fraction. This sequence was found in a man between 18 and 29 years old in good health. Some clones in this sample may be carry-over from other donors' samples. The DNA for the CDR3 is TGTGCCAGCACCATCTGGGTCGGGATGGCCGGGGAGCTGTTTTTT. Amino acids: CASTIWVGMAGELFF.